Listed below are T cell receptor beta chains from one sample, sequenced in a study of cytomegalovirus exposure and HLA in healthy donors. Libraries were prepared by immunoSEQ multiplex PCR; TCRdb keeps only in-frame clonotypes and omits some of them. The table shows approximately 170,000 clones, with approximately 80% occurring only once. Sequenced material: PBMCs. Receptors originate from a woman under 30 in good health and CMV-seronegative. The CDR3 runs from the conserved cysteine through the conserved F or W. The D gene is left open where the match is weak. A clone size is listed for some rows: how often the clone was seen (once, few, many), or a class if it is expanded.

cdr3_length d_call clone_size j_call v_call cdr3_nt cdr3_aa
12 TRBD2 few TRBJ2-7 TRBV30 TGTGCCTCCACAGCGGGGGTTCGCGAGCAGTACTTC CASTAGVREQYF
14 NA NA TRBJ1-2 TRBV2 TGTGCCATCCCACTATTCGACAGGCGGTATGGCTACACCTTC CAIPLFDRRYGYTF
15 NA NA TRBJ1-1 TRBV6-5 TGTGCCAGCAGGAGGGGGGGCCCGGCGGGGACTGAAGCTTTCTTT CASRRGGPAGTEAFF
12 NA once TRBJ2-7 TRBV19 TGTGCCAGTAGAGGGGAGGCCTACGAGCAGTACTTC CASRGEAYEQYF
13 NA NA TRBJ1-3 TRBV6-1 TGTGCCAGCAGAACCAGCTCTGGAAACACCATATATTTT CASRTSSGNTIYF
15 TRBD1 NA TRBJ2-7 TRBV5-4 TGTGCCAGCAGCGTTGGACAGGGGGAAGAGAACGAGCAGTACTTC CASSVGQGEENEQYF
14 NA NA TRBJ2-2 TRBV5-4 TGTGCCAGCAGCTTAGGATCTAGTACCGGGGAGCTGTTTTTT CASSLGSSTGELFF
15 TRBD2 few TRBJ2-7 TRBV7-2 TGTGCCAGCAGCTTTGAACTAGCGGTGCCCTACGAGCAGTACTTC CASSFELAVPYEQYF
12 NA NA TRBJ1-2 TRBV6-1 TGTGCCAGCAGGCACGCGTCCTATGGCTACACCTTC CASRHASYGYTF
15 TRBD2 NA TRBJ2-2 TRBV5-5 TGTGCCAGCAGCTCGGGACTAGCGGGATCCGGGGAGCTGTTTTTT CASSSGLAGSGELFF
13 TRBD2 NA TRBJ2-1 TRBV2 TGTGCCAGCTCTAGCGGGAGGAAGAATGAGCAGTTCTTC CASSSGRKNEQFF
15 NA once TRBJ1-1 TRBV25-1 TGTGCCAGCAGTGAATTAAGTCGGGTCGACACTGAAGCTTTCTTT CASSELSRVDTEAFF
16 TRBD1 NA TRBJ2-2 TRBV7-8 TGTGCCAGCAGCGCGCGGACAGGGGGCAACACCGGGGAGCTGTTTTTT CASSARTGGNTGELFF
15 TRBD2 NA TRBJ2-1 TRBV11-2 TGTGCCAGCAGCTTAGACCCTAGCGGCTACAATGAGCAGTTCTTC CASSLDPSGYNEQFF
17 NA NA TRBJ2-5 TRBV28 TGTGCCAGCAGTCCCCAGACGGCCAGAGGGCCCCAAGAGACCCAGTACTTC CASSPQTARGPQETQYF
12 NA NA TRBJ2-2 TRBV9 TGTGCCAGCAGCACCCTTAGCCAGGGACTGTTTTTT CASSTLSQGLFF
12 NA NA TRBJ1-2 TRBV28 TGTGCCAGCAGCTATGGGCTCTATGGCTACACCTTC CASSYGLYGYTF
16 TRBD2 NA TRBJ2-1 TRBV10-3 TGTGCCATCAGTGGGACTAGCGGGACTAGTTACAATGAGCAGTTCTTC CAISGTSGTSYNEQFF
14 TRBD1 NA TRBJ2-1 TRBV5-6 TGTGCCAGCAGCCTCCGGACAGGGTACAATGAGCAGTTCTTC CASSLRTGYNEQFF
12 NA NA TRBJ1-1 TRBV27 TGTGCCAGCAGCCCTATCGGTTCAAAAGCTTTCTTT CASSPIGSKAFF
18 TRBD2 NA TRBJ2-7 TRBV6-4 TGTGCCAGCAGTTCCCACGGGACTAGCGGGAGAGCAATTTACGAGCAGTACTTC CASSSHGTSGRAIYEQYF
14 NA NA TRBJ1-3 TRBV6-5 TGTGCCAGCAGGGGAGAGGAACCTGGAAACACCATATATTTT CASRGEEPGNTIYF
15 NA NA TRBJ2-5 TRBV5-1 TGCGCCAGCACGGTAGGCAGTGGGAGTTTGAAGACCCAGTACTTC CASTVGSGSLKTQYF
14 TRBD1 NA TRBJ2-7 TRBV9 TGTGCCAGCACTCCCGGGACAGGTACCTACGAGCAGTACTTC CASTPGTGTYEQYF
16 TRBD2 NA TRBJ2-3 TRBV19 TGTGCCAGTAGTACGCGACTAGCGGGAGAGACAGATACGCAGTATTTT CASSTRLAGETDTQYF
14 NA NA TRBJ1-2 TRBV6-5 TGTGCCAGCAGTCGACTGCAGGGGAATCAAGGCTACACCTTC CASSRLQGNQGYTF
14 TRBD1 NA TRBJ1-1 TRBV7-2 TGTGCCAGCAGCCTTACAGGGGTGAACACTGAAGCTTTCTTT CASSLTGVNTEAFF
15 NA NA TRBJ2-7 TRBV5-4 TGTGCCAGCAGCTTTGAACAGGGCAAAACCTACGAGCAGTACTTC CASSFEQGKTYEQYF
15 NA few TRBJ1-3 TRBV7-6 TGTGCCAGCAGCCCCAGGGTGGATGCTGGAAACACCATATATTTT CASSPRVDAGNTIYF
19 TRBD2 few TRBJ2-3 TRBV7-2 TGTGCCAGCAGCTCAAAAATCTGGACTAGCGGGAGCAGCACAGATACGCAGTATTTT CASSSKIWTSGSSTDTQYF
16 TRBD2 NA TRBJ2-1 TRBV7-9 TGTGCCAGCAGCTTAGAGACTAGCGTTATCCAAAATGAGCAGTTCTTC CASSLETSVIQNEQFF
15 NA NA TRBJ2-3 TRBV5-1 TGCGCCAGCAGCTTGCAAGAGAGGATCACAGATACGCAGTATTTT CASSLQERITDTQYF
16 TRBD2 NA TRBJ2-1 TRBV5-1 TGCGCCAGCAGCTTCCGGGAGACTAGCGGAGCAAATGAGCAGTTCTTC CASSFRETSGANEQFF
12 NA NA TRBJ2-7 TRBV7-2 TGTGCCAGCAGCCCAAACTCCTACGAGCAGTACTTC CASSPNSYEQYF
14 TRBD1 few TRBJ1-4 TRBV5-4 TGTGCCAGCAGCTCGGGACAGGGGGGAGAAAAACTGTTTTTT CASSSGQGGEKLFF
14 NA NA TRBJ1-1 TRBV15 TGTGCCACCCGGCCGGGACATTCCAACACTGAAGCTTTCTTT CATRPGHSNTEAFF
20 TRBD1 NA TRBJ2-6 TRBV6-7 TGTGCCAGCAGTTACTCGGGACAGGGCAAAACCTTATCTGGGGCCAACGTCCTGACTTTC CASSYSGQGKTLSGANVLTF
14 NA NA TRBJ2-5 TRBV6-1 TGTGCCAGCCTGCCGGGCGGGCCCCAAGAGACCCAGTACTTC CASLPGGPQETQYF
14 TRBD2 NA TRBJ2-1 TRBV19 TGTGCCAGTAGACGCGCGGGAGGGCCAGATGAGCAGTTCTTC CASRRAGGPDEQFF
14 TRBD2 NA TRBJ2-3 TRBV28 TGTGCCAGCAGGGTAGCGGGTGGCACAGATACGCAGTATTTT CASRVAGGTDTQYF
13 TRBD2 few TRBJ2-3 TRBV28 TGTGCCAGCGAGCGGGGTGGCACAGATACGCAGTATTTT CASERGGTDTQYF
16 TRBD1 NA TRBJ1-4 TRBV18 TGTGCCAGCTCTACCGGGACAGGGCGAACTAATGAAAAACTGTTTTTT CASSTGTGRTNEKLFF
16 NA NA TRBJ2-2 TRBV27 TGTGCCAGCAGACTTACAGGGTATTCGAACACCGGGGAGCTGTTTTTT CASRLTGYSNTGELFF
16 NA few TRBJ2-2 TRBV4-3 TGCGCCAGCAGCCAAGACAACAGGCCTGGCACCGGGGAGCTGTTTTTT CASSQDNRPGTGELFF
17 TRBD1 NA TRBJ2-7 TRBV5-1 TGCGCCAGCAGCTGGGGACAGGCCGGGACTGTTGCGGGCGAGCAGTACTTC CASSWGQAGTVAGEQYF
16 NA NA TRBJ1-3 TRBV5-4 TGTGCCAGCAGCCCTGTACAGGGCAACTCTGGAAACACCATATATTTT CASSPVQGNSGNTIYF
17 TRBD1 NA TRBJ1-4 TRBV5-6 TGTGCCAGCAGCTTTAGTACAGGGGGCGCGTCTGATGAAAAACTGTTTTTT CASSFSTGGASDEKLFF
14 NA NA TRBJ1-2 TRBV6-6 TGTGCCAGCAGTGGTTACAGGGTCGGTTATGGCTACACCTTC CASSGYRVGYGYTF
13 NA NA TRBJ1-2 TRBV27 TGTGCCAGCAGTCCACGACAGGCTTATGGCTACACCTTC CASSPRQAYGYTF
13 NA NA TRBJ2-3 TRBV6-1 TGTGCCTTGGACAGTTTCAGCACAGATACGCAGTATTTT CALDSFSTDTQYF
14 TRBD1 NA TRBJ2-1 TRBV7-2 TGTGCCAGCAGCGCAGGGGGCGGCGGAAATGAGCAGTTCTTC CASSAGGGGNEQFF
17 NA NA TRBJ2-2 TRBV28 TGTGCCAGCAGTTTCCTCGGACACTTTACGCAGGCCGGGGAGCTGTTTTTT CASSFLGHFTQAGELFF
16 NA NA TRBJ2-3 TRBV27 TGTGCCAGCAGTTTCAGTGGCGGAACTAGCACAGATACGCAGTATTTT CASSFSGGTSTDTQYF
16 TRBD2 NA TRBJ2-3 TRBV7-9 TGTGCCAGCAGCTTAGGGACTAGCGGGTACACAGATACGCAGTATTTT CASSLGTSGYTDTQYF
16 NA NA TRBJ2-1 TRBV4-1 TGCGCCAGCAGCCAAGAACCTCTGAGCTCCTACAATGAGCAGTTCTTC CASSQEPLSSYNEQFF
14 NA once TRBJ1-1 TRBV28 TGTGCCAGCAGTCTCGACCCCTGGAGGACTGAAGCTTTCTTT CASSLDPWRTEAFF
16 NA NA TRBJ2-1 TRBV5-1 TGCGCCAGCAGCTTGGGGTACAGGCCCCAATTGCCTGAGCAGTTCTTC CASSLGYRPQLPEQFF
16 TRBD1 NA TRBJ2-5 TRBV27 TGTGCCAGCAGTTTATCTGTAGGGGGCTTACAAGAGACCCAGTACTTC CASSLSVGGLQETQYF
16 TRBD2 NA TRBJ2-3 TRBV5-6 TGTGCCAGCAGCGGGGGACTAGGGATTAGCACAGATACGCAGTATTTT CASSGGLGISTDTQYF
14 NA once TRBJ2-7 TRBV29-1 TGCAGCGTTTTCGACAGGAGTTCTTCCTACGAGCAGTACTTC CSVFDRSSSYEQYF